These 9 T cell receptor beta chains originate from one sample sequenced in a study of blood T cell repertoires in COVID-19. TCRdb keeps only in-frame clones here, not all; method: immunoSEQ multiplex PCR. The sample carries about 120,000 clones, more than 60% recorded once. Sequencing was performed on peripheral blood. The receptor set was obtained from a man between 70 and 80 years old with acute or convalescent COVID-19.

DNA for the CDR3: TGTGCCAGCAGAATGGGACAGGTGGGGGAGCAGTACTTC. Translation gives CASRMGQVGEQYF. The chain is built from TRBV27 and TRBJ2-7, with TRBD1 matching over 8 bases. V was pared by 6 bases and J by 7 bases, with 8 bases of the junction left unmatched. The CDR3 is 13 residues long. Germline-derived CDR1 and CDR2 are MNHEY and SMNVEV (reference sequence).

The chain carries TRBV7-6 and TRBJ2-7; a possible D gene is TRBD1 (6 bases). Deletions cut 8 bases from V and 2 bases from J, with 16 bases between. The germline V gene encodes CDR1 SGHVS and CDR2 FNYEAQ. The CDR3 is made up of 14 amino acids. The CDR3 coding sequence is TGTGCCAGCGCCCCCGGGACATCTCCCTACGAGCAGTACTTC. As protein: CASAPGTSPYEQYF. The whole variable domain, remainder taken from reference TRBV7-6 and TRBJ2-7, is GAGVSQSPRYKVTKRGQDVALRCDPISGHVSLYWYRQALGQGPEFLTYFNYEAQQDKSGLPNDRFSAERPEGSISTLTIQRTEQRDSAMYRCASAPGTSPYEQYFGPGTRLTVT.

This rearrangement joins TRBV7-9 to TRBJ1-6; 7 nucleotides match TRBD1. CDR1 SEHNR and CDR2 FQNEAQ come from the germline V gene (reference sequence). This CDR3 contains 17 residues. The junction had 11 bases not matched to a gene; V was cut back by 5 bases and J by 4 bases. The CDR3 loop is CASSLDRDVFYNSPLHF. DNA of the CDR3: TGTGCCAGCAGCCTAGACAGGGATGTTTTTTATAATTCACCCCTCCACTTT.

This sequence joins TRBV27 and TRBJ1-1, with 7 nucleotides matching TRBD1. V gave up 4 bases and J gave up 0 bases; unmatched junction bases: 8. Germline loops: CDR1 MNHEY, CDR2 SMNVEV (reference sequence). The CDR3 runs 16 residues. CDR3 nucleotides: TGTGCCAGCAGTTGGAAACCGGGACAGCTGAACACTGAAGCTTTCTTT. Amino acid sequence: CASSWKPGQLNTEAFF.

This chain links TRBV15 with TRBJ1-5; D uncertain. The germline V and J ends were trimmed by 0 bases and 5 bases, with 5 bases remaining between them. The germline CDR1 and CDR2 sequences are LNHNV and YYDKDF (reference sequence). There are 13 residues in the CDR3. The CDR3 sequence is CATSRDVDQPQHF. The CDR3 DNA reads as TGTGCCACCAGCAGAGATGTAGATCAGCCCCAGCATTTT.

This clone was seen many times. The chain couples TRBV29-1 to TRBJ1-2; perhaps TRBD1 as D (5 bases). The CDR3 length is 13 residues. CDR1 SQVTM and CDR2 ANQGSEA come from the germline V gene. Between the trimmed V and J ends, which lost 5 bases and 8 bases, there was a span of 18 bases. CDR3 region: CSVYEGGAVGYTF. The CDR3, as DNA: TGCAGCGTTTACGAAGGAGGGGCGGTCGGCTACACCTTC.

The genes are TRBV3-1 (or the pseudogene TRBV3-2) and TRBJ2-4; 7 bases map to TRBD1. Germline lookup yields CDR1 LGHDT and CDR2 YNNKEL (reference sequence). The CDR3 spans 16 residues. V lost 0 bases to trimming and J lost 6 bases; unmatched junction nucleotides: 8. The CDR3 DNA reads TGTGCCAGCAGCCAAGACAAGGGGGCGTTGGGAAACATTCAGTACTTC. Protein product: CASSQDKGALGNIQYF.

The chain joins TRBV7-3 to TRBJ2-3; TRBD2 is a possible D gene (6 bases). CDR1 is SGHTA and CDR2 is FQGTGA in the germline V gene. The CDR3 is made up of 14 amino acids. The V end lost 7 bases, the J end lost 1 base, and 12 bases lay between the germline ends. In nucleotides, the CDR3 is TGTGCCAGCACCCGGGACTCGGGCACAGATACGCAGTATTTT. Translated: CASTRDSGTDTQYF.

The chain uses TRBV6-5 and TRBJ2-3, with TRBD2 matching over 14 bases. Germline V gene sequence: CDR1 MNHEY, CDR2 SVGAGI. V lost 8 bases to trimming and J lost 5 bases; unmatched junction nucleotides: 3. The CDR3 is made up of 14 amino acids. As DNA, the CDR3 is TGTGCCAGCGGACTAGCGGGGGGAGTAGATACGCAGTATTTT. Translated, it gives CASGLAGGVDTQYF.